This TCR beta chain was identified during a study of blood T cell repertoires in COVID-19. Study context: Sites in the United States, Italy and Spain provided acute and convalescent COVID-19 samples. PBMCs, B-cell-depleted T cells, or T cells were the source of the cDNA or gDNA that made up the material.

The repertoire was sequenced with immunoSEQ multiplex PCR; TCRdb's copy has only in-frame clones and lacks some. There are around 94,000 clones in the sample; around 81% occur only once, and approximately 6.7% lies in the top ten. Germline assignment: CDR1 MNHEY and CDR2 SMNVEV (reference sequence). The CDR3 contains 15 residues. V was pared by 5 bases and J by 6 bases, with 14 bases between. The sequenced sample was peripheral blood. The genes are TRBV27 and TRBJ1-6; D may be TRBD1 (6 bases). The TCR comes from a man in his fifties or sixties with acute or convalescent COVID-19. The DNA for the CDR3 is TGTGCCAGCAGTCGGCGGACAGATTCTAATTCACCCCTCCACTTT. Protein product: CASSRRTDSNSPLHF.